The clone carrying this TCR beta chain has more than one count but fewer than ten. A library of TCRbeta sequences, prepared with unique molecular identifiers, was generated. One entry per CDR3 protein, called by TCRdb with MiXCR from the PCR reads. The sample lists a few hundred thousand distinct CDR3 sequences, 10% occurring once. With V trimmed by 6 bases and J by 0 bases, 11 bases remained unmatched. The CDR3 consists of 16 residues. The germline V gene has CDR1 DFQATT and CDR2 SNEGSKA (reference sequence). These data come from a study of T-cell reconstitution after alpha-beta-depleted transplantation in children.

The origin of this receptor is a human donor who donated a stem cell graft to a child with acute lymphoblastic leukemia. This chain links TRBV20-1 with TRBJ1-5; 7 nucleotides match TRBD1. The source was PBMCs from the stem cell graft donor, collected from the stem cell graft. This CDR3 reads CSAPGAGGYSNQPQHF. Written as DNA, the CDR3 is TGCAGTGCCCCTGGGGCAGGGGGTTATAGCAATCAGCCCCAGCATTTT.